This TCR beta chain was recorded in a study of T cells in Graves' hyperthyroidism and ophthalmopathy. Study-wide points: In blood, most of the thyroid clonotypes expanded above 0.001 were also present.

Template material for amplifying TCR beta CDR3 regions consisted of RNA transcripts. TCR CDR3 regions were first amplified by RT-PCR with HTBI primers. TCRdb independently ran MiXCR on the multiplex PCR reads; one entry per CDR3 protein. The data hold about 840,000 distinct CDR3 sequences, with over 35% observed a single time. Concerning this clonotype: Antigen unknown. This may stem from a read error, because a much larger clone lies one nucleotide away.

Germline loops: CDR1 SGHTA, CDR2 FQGTGA. This CDR3 has 13 residues. This chain links TRBV7-3 with TRBJ2-7; D gene uncertain. This TCR came from a man younger than 30 with Graves' hyperthyroidism. Sample: blood. This CDR3 reads CAGSPSLGYEQYF. The CDR3 DNA sequence: TGTGCCGGCAGCCCCTCGCTAGGGTACGAGCAGTACTTC.